This entry lists 22 T cell receptor beta chains sequenced from one sample in a study of shared clonotypes between healthy human individuals. Here immunoSEQ multiplex PCR was the method, and the copy in TCRdb shows in-frame clones only, minus some. The sample contains 600,000 to 750,000 clones, about 78% of which appear only once. The sample was memory CD4+ T cells sorted from blood. The subset is: CD45RA-negative fraction. These receptors were taken from a woman aged 30 to 39 in good health.

The chain has TRBV28 and TRBJ2-3; D remains ambiguous. Germline V gene data show CDR1 as MDHEN and CDR2 as SYDVKM. There are 17 residues in the CDR3. V lost 5 bases, J lost 6 bases, and 24 bases lay in between. CDR3 coding DNA: TGTGCCAGCAGTCCGCTCACCCATTCTATTGCGACGGATACGCAGTATTTT. Amino acid sequence: CASSPLTHSIATDTQYF.

V and J are TRBV29-1 and TRBJ2-2; TRBD2 matches 9 bases. Germline lookup yields CDR1 SQVTM and CDR2 ANQGSEA. J lost 6 bases, V lost 5 bases, and 7 bases had no gene match. The CDR3 length is 14 residues. This CDR3 is CSVRAGGDSGELFF. As DNA, the CDR3 is TGCAGCGTTCGAGCGGGAGGTGATTCCGGGGAGCTGTTTTTT.

The chain employs TRBV10-1 and TRBJ1-1; D uncertain. The CDR3 is 15 amino acids. Germline lookup yields CDR1 WNHNN and CDR2 SYGVQD (reference sequence). V shed 0 bases and J shed 1 base, with 9 bases lying between them. The CDR3 DNA reads as TGCGCCAGCAGTGAGTCAGCCGAAGGGAACACTGAAGCTTTCTTT. It is translated as CASSESAEGNTEAFF.

The rearrangement links TRBV18 to TRBJ1-2; maybe TRBD1 (6 bases). This CDR3 is 13 amino acids long. Germline loops: CDR1 KGHSH, CDR2 LQKENI. The V end lost 5 bases, the J end lost 8 bases, and 15 bases lay between the germline ends. For the CDR3, the DNA is TGTGCCAGCTCATGGCAATCAGGGGCCGGCTACACCTTC. Amino acid sequence: CASSWQSGAGYTF.

V gene TRBV5-6 combines with J gene TRBJ2-1; D uncertain. The CDR3 extends over 15 amino acids. Germline CDR1 is SGHDT and CDR2 is YYEEEE. V lost 0 bases and J 8 bases, leaving 15 bases between the germline ends. CDR3 sequence: CASSLAATPGDEQFF. In nucleotides, the CDR3 is TGTGCCAGCAGCTTGGCGGCAACACCTGGGGATGAGCAGTTCTTC.

The chain uses TRBV25-1 and TRBJ2-1; D may match TRBD1 or TRBD2 (5 bases each). V was cut by 7 bases and J by 4 bases, with 14 bases left in between. From germline, CDR1 is MGHDK and CDR2 SYGVNS. This CDR3 is built from 14 residues. The CDR3 reads CASIGAGQYNEQFF. In DNA, the CDR3 is TGTGCCAGCATCGGGGCAGGGCAATACAATGAGCAGTTCTTC.

CDR3 nucleotide sequence: TGTGCCAGCAGTTCACAAAGCACGAACACTGAAGCTTTCTTT. Encoded protein: CASSSQSTNTEAFF. The V and J genes are TRBV6-6 and TRBJ1-1; D gene uncertain. The CDR3 contains 14 residues. V lost 4 bases to trimming and J lost 1 base, with 10 bases between them. The germline V gene encodes CDR1 MNHNY and CDR2 SVGAGI (reference sequence).

This chain uses TRBV13 with TRBJ2-7; D may match TRBD1 or TRBD2 (6 bases each). Trimming shortened V by 4 bases and J by 0 bases, and 13 bases separated the two germline ends. Germline values: CDR1 PRHDT, CDR2 FYEKMQ (reference sequence). CDR3 length: 15 residues. DNA of the CDR3: TGTGCCAGCAGCTCCTCCGGGGGCCCCTCCTACGAGCAGTACTTC. Residues: CASSSSGGPSYEQYF.

The chain uses TRBV6-4 and TRBJ1-1; D ambiguous. The germline V gene has CDR1 MRHNA and CDR2 SNTAGT. Between the trimmed V and J ends, which lost 2 bases and 1 base, there was a span of 11 bases. This CDR3 is 15 amino acids long. In nucleotides, the CDR3 is TGTGCCAGCAGTGACGAGGGAGCGGGGAACACTGAAGCTTTCTTT. The encoded protein is CASSDEGAGNTEAFF.

As regards this clone: Additional DNA sequences in this sample encode the identical CDR3. This chain uses TRBV2 with TRBJ2-6; TRBD1 is a possible D gene (6 bases). Germline values: CDR1 SNHLY, CDR2 FYNNEI. The CDR3 totals 13 residues. Trimming pared 11 bases from V and 4 bases from J, leaving 12 bases between. The CDR3 loop reads CASTGSGANVLTF. The CDR3 DNA sequence: TGTGCCTCAACAGGGTCCGGGGCCAACGTCCTGACTTTC.

The chain carries TRBV28 and TRBJ1-2; TRBD1 aligns across 7 bases. Germline-derived CDR1 and CDR2 are MDHEN and SYDVKM. This CDR3 contains 11 residues. CDR3 amino acids: CATGQAYGYTF. CDR3 sequence (DNA): TGTGCTACCGGACAGGCCTATGGCTACACCTTC.

J is TRBJ1-1 and V is TRBV2, with D possibly matching TRBD1 (5 bases). V lost 5 bases and J lost 2, with 15 bases in between. Germline CDR1 and CDR2: SNHLY and FYNNEI. The CDR3 runs to 15 residues. CDR3 coding DNA: TGTGCCAGCAGTTCCTCTAGGGGTCTTAACACTGAAGCTTTCTTT. Its protein product is CASSSSRGLNTEAFF.

The chain carries TRBV10-3 and TRBJ1-5, with TRBD1 as a possible D gene (6 bases). The ends were cut back, 10 bases at V and 12 bases at J, with 25 bases in the middle. Per the germline V gene, CDR1 is ENHRY and CDR2 is SYGVKD. The CDR3 contains 14 residues. The CDR3 region has the DNA TGTGCCACCGCAACGCCCCCGGTGACAGGCCTCCAGCATTTT. Amino acids: CATATPPVTGLQHF.

Only a few counts were recorded for this clone. This chain uses TRBV4-1 with TRBJ2-1, with 11 bases matching TRBD2. The CDR3 consists of 16 residues. V gave up 1 base and J gave up 9 bases; unmatched junction bases: 8. The germline gives CDR1 MGHRA, CDR2 YSYEKL. In DNA, the CDR3 is TGCGCCAGCAGCCAAGGAGTACTAGCGGGAGTAGGTGAGCAGTTCTTC. This encodes CASSQGVLAGVGEQFF.

CDR3 sequence: CASSEYAGGAGTEAFF. CDR3 in DNA: TGTGCCAGCAGTGAATATGCAGGGGGCGCGGGCACTGAAGCTTTCTTT. The chain recombines TRBV6-4 with TRBJ1-1; 8 positions match TRBD1. The trim removed 3 bases at V and 4 bases at J, leaving 10 bases unmatched. Germline-derived CDR1 and CDR2 are MRHNA and SNTAGT. This CDR3 is 16 amino acids long.

Many counts were recorded for this clone. The chain couples TRBV28 to TRBJ2-5; the D gene could be TRBD1 or TRBD2 (5 bases each). The CDR3 has 15 residues. V gave up 5 bases and J gave up 0 bases, with 13 bases separating them. Germline CDR1 is MDHEN and CDR2 is SYDVKM. CDR3 region: CASSPAGTYQETQYF. Written as DNA, the CDR3 is TGTGCCAGCAGTCCCGCCGGGACGTACCAAGAGACCCAGTACTTC.

The V call is TRBV19, the J call TRBJ1-5; the D gene is possibly TRBD1 (5 bases). Germline V gene lookup returns CDR1 LNHDA and CDR2 SQIVND (reference sequence). The CDR3 has 15 amino acids. Between the trimmed V and J ends, which lost 7 bases and 5 bases, there was a span of 18 bases. CDR3 nucleotide sequence: TGTGCCAGTACCGTAGACAGCCGAATTGATCAGCCCCAGCATTTT. Translated: CASTVDSRIDQPQHF. The full variable domain, its missing parts supplied by reference TRBV19 and TRBJ1-5, is DGGITQSPKYLFRKEGQNVTLSCEQNLNHDAMYWYRQDPGQGLRLIYYSQIVNDFQKGDIAEGYSVSREKKESFPLTVTSAQKNPTAFYLCASTVDSRIDQPQHFGDGTRLSIL.

The V and J genes are TRBV19 and TRBJ1-2; perhaps TRBD1 as D (5 bases). Per the germline V gene, CDR1 is LNHDA and CDR2 is SQIVND (reference sequence). This CDR3 has 14 residues. Trimming took off 7 bases at V and 0 bases at J, with 12 bases between the two ends. The CDR3 DNA follows: TGTGCCAGTAAAGGGACCGCTGCTAACTATGGCTACACCTTC. This gives the protein CASKGTAANYGYTF.

In its sample, this clone was seen a few times. The V and J genes are TRBV19 and TRBJ1-1; 11 bases match TRBD1. J lost 5 bases, V lost 4 bases, and 9 bases had no gene match. CDR1 and CDR2 from the germline V gene are LNHDA and SQIVND (reference sequence). CDR3 size: 16 residues. CDR3 nucleotides: TGTGCCAGTAGTACTGGACAGGGGGCTGGTTATACTGAAGCTTTCTTT. Its translation: CASSTGQGAGYTEAFF.

The chain uses TRBV5-1 and TRBJ1-4; D gene ambiguous. Trimming left V 0 bases short and J 11 bases short, with 11 bases between. This CDR3 is built from 13 residues. The germline V gene encodes CDR1 SGHRS and CDR2 YFSETQ. The CDR3 loop reads CASSLERSGKLFF. The CDR3 bases are TGCGCCAGCAGCTTGGAAAGGTCTGGGAAACTGTTTTTT.

The chain recombines TRBV11-2 with TRBJ2-1, with no clear D. Per the germline V gene, CDR1 is SGHAT and CDR2 is FQNNGV. The CDR3 length is 14 residues. V was shortened by 0 bases and J by 8 bases, with 11 bases between the two germline ends. The DNA for the CDR3 is TGTGCCAGCAGCTTAGAACGGAAAATCCATGAGCAGTTCTTC. It yields the protein CASSLERKIHEQFF.

This clone came up many times. For the CDR3, the DNA is TGTGCCAGTAGTCTCTACCGGGACAGGGCTGGCTACACCTTC. Translated: CASSLYRDRAGYTF. The chain recombines TRBV19 with TRBJ1-2; TRBD1 matches at 9 bases. The germline gives CDR1 LNHDA, CDR2 SQIVND (reference sequence). This CDR3 is built from 14 residues. Trimming removed 5 bases from V and 7 bases from J; junction bases left unmatched: 8.